A single sample gave rise to the 32 T cell receptor beta chains below, sequenced in a study of human T cells and chemical hapten exposure. MiXCR, run by TCRdb on the RACE reads, gives a single entry per CDR3 protein. The sample records tens of thousands of distinct CDR3 sequences, 9.5% to 10% being singletons. Indicated time point: patch test 2, 6 weeks after DPC sensitization. Treatment: therapeutic diphenylcyclopropenone sensitization with weekly scalp DPC. Sequencing was performed on whole blood, taken in connection with sensitization to the hapten diphenylcyclopropenone (DPC). Every receptor here comes from a woman aged 45-65 years with alopecia areata. Some clones in this sample may be carry-over from other donors' samples.

This clonotype was counted a few times. This sequence joins TRBV7-6 and TRBJ1-2; 8 positions agree with TRBD1. This CDR3 is built from 17 residues. The germline CDR1 and CDR2 sequences are SGHVS and FNYEAQ. Trimming at V came to 2 bases and at J to 2 bases, leaving 10 bases not matched to a gene. The CDR3 loop is CASSLTAAGGLNYGYTF. In nucleotides, the CDR3 is TGTGCCAGCAGCTTAACCGCCGCAGGGGGCCTGAACTATGGCTACACCTTC.

The J gene is TRBJ1-1, the V gene TRBV21-1. TRBV21-1 is a pseudogene. The CDR3 extends over 14 amino acids. The CDR3, as DNA: TGTGCCAGCAGCAAAGGATACAAAAACACTGAAGCTTTCTTT. Its protein product is CASSKGYKNTEAFF.

This clonotype was picked up many times. This rearrangement joins TRBV18 to TRBJ1-1, with a possible D match to TRBD1 (5 bases). Germline V gene data show CDR1 as KGHSH and CDR2 as LQKENI. V was trimmed by 3 bases and J by 5 bases, leaving 16 bases between them. The CDR3 runs to 15 residues. In DNA, the CDR3 is TGTGCCAGCTCACCGCGACAGCTGAGTGAGACTGAAGCTTTCTTT. It translates to CASSPRQLSETEAFF.

This clonotype was recorded at least ten times. This sequence joins TRBV11-2 and TRBJ2-3; D perhaps matches TRBD1 (6 bases). Per the germline V gene, CDR1 is SGHAT and CDR2 is FQNNGV. The V and J ends lost 0 bases and 0 bases respectively, with 10 bases between them. This CDR3 has 16 amino acids. The CDR3 DNA reads TGTGCCAGCAGCTTAGACGCCCAGGGGAGCACAGATACGCAGTATTTT. Protein: CASSLDAQGSTDTQYF.

This clonotype showed up just a few times. The CDR3 sequence is CASSPPPGNQPQHF. The CDR3 bases are TGTGCCAGCTCACCACCTCCCGGTAATCAGCCCCAGCATTTT. This rearrangement joins TRBV18 to TRBJ1-5; D uncertain. V lost 0 bases to trimming and J lost 4 bases, with 7 bases between them. Germline V gene sequence: CDR1 KGHSH, CDR2 LQKENI. The CDR3 has 14 amino acids.

The table lists this clonotype with many counts. The V call is TRBV3-1, the J call TRBJ1-1, with D unresolved. Germline CDR1 LGHDT, CDR2 YNNKEL (reference sequence). The CDR3 totals 13 residues. V lost 4 bases and J lost 6, with 12 bases in between. The CDR3 region is CASSLSLNSEAFF. CDR3 nucleotide sequence: TGTGCCAGCAGCCTCTCTTTAAACTCTGAAGCTTTCTTT.

There are a few counts of this clonotype. V gene TRBV10-3 combines with J gene TRBJ1-1, with D tentatively TRBD1 (5 bases). The germline V and J ends were trimmed by 7 bases and 2 bases, with 11 bases remaining between them. CDR3 size: 13 residues. Germline CDR1 is ENHRY and CDR2 is SYGVKD. The CDR3 is CAIKETANTEAFF. The CDR3 DNA reads as TGTGCCATCAAGGAGACAGCCAACACTGAAGCTTTCTTT.

At least ten counts were recorded for this clonotype. The chain carries TRBV7-8 and TRBJ1-2; D unclear. CDR1 and CDR2 (germline): SGHVS, FQNEAQ. The CDR3 length is 14 residues. Trimming stripped 2 bases from V and 7 bases from J, with 14 bases between. The CDR3 reads CASSLQPGGGGYTF. For the CDR3, the DNA is TGTGCCAGCAGCTTACAACCAGGAGGTGGTGGCTACACCTTC.

The V gene is TRBV2, the J gene TRBJ2-3; TRBD2 matches at 9 bases. CDR1 SNHLY and CDR2 FYNNEI come from the germline V gene. The V and J ends lost 7 bases and 2 bases, in that order; junction bases with no gene match: 7. The CDR3 consists of 15 residues. The CDR3 protein is CASKRAGGHTDTQYF. CDR3 in DNA: TGTGCCAGCAAACGAGCGGGAGGCCACACAGATACGCAGTATTTT.

This clonotype was counted only a few times. The chain joins TRBV5-1 to TRBJ2-5; TRBD1 or TRBD2 may be the D gene (6 bases each). The CDR3 covers 15 residues. Trimming left V 1 base short and J 4 bases short, with 14 bases between. Germline CDR1 reads SGHRS; CDR2 reads YFSETQ. The CDR3 DNA follows: TGCGCCAGCAGCTTGTACACGGGGGCTGGAGAGACCCAGTACTTC. Translating it yields CASSLYTGAGETQYF.

V is TRBV5-4 and J is TRBJ2-5; TRBD2 is a possible D gene (5 bases). This CDR3 region has 14 residues. Between the trimmed V and J ends, which lost 4 bases and 2 bases, there was a span of 12 bases. Germline values: CDR1 SGHNT, CDR2 YYREEE (reference sequence). The CDR3 DNA reads as TGTGCCAGCAGCCGGGAACAGAAACAAGAGACCCAGTACTTC. This translates into CASSREQKQETQYF.

The table lists this clonotype with many counts. The chain recombines TRBV29-1 with TRBJ1-1; D remains unclear. This CDR3 comprises 12 residues. Per germline, CDR1 SQVTM and CDR2 ANQGSEA. V was pared by 7 bases and J by 2 bases, with 11 bases between. CDR3 amino acids: CSAKDVNTEAFF. CDR3 in DNA: TGCAGCGCTAAGGACGTTAACACTGAAGCTTTCTTT.

This clonotype was seen only a few times. J is TRBJ2-1 and V is TRBV5-1; 9 nucleotides agree with TRBD2. V lost 1 base and J lost 5; bases outside the gene matches: 7. The germline V gene has CDR1 SGHRS and CDR2 YFSETQ. The CDR3 has 16 residues. CDR3 protein: CASSLRAGGGNNEQFF. CDR3 in DNA: TGCGCCAGCAGCTTGAGAGCGGGAGGAGGGAACAATGAGCAGTTCTTC.

The chain employs TRBV18 and TRBJ1-2; D is ambiguous. Per the germline V gene, CDR1 is KGHSH and CDR2 is LQKENI. The length of the CDR3 is 15 residues. V was pared by 2 bases and J by 6 bases, with 16 bases between. The DNA for the CDR3 is TGTGCCAGCTCACCATCCATCGGGCAGGTGGATGGCTACACCTTC. Residues: CASSPSIGQVDGYTF.

A few counts support this clonotype. This sequence joins TRBV9 and TRBJ2-2, with D perhaps being TRBD1 or TRBD2 (5 bases each). The V end lost 4 bases, the J end lost 1 base, and 11 bases lay between the germline ends. Germline assignment: CDR1 SGDLS and CDR2 YYNGEE. The CDR3 runs 15 residues. The CDR3 region is CASSPGTLNTGELFF. CDR3 nucleotides: TGTGCCAGCAGCCCAGGGACCCTGAACACCGGGGAGCTGTTTTTT.

This clonotype was counted ten times or more. V and J are TRBV28 and TRBJ2-5, with D hard to call. The CDR3 is made up of 14 amino acids. CDR1 and CDR2 (germline): MDHEN, SYDVKM. The V end lost 4 bases, the J end lost 5 bases, and 14 bases lay between the germline ends. The CDR3 sequence is CASSSSSEAETQYF. Written as DNA, the CDR3 is TGTGCCAGCAGTTCTTCTTCCGAGGCCGAGACCCAGTACTTC.

This clonotype was detected ten times or more. This chain joins TRBV28 and TRBJ1-5; 8 bases are shared with TRBD1. Per the germline V gene, CDR1 is MDHEN and CDR2 is SYDVKM. The CDR3 extends over 15 amino acids. The ends lost 3 bases at V and 7 bases at J; junction bases unmatched: 8. CDR3 nucleotides: TGTGCCAGCAGTTTCAGGGGACAGGTTTACCAGCCCCAGCATTTT. It encodes CASSFRGQVYQPQHF.

The chain carries TRBV6-6 and TRBJ1-5; maybe TRBD1 (6 bases). The CDR3 runs to 17 residues. Germline values: CDR1 MNHNY, CDR2 SVGAGI (reference sequence). V lost 2 bases and J 1 base, leaving 15 bases between the germline ends. In nucleotides, the CDR3 is TGTGCCAGCAGTTACGGGACACGTGCGCTGAGCAATCAGCCCCAGCATTTT. This codes for CASSYGTRALSNQPQHF.

This clonotype was recorded many times. J is TRBJ1-1 and V is TRBV5-8; 9 nucleotides align to TRBD1. CDR1 and CDR2 from the germline V gene are SGHTS and YDEGEE. The CDR3 runs to 13 residues. The trim removed 3 bases at V and 11 bases at J, leaving 8 bases unmatched. CDR3 region: CASSSGQGRDAFF. Written as DNA, the CDR3 is TGTGCCAGCAGCTCCGGACAGGGGAGGGATGCTTTCTTT.

The J gene is TRBJ1-2, the V gene TRBV3-1; no clear D gene. Trimming took 5 bases from V and 7 from J, leaving 8 bases between them. This CDR3 comprises 11 residues. Germline V gene lookup returns CDR1 LGHDT and CDR2 YNNKEL (reference sequence). CDR3 sequence: CASSFSGGYTF. The CDR3 region has the DNA TGTGCCAGCAGCTTTTCAGGTGGCTACACCTTC. Based on the CDR3 plus reference TRBV3-1 and TRBJ1-2, the full variable domain is DTAVSQTPKYLVTQMGNDKSIKCEQNLGHDTMYWYKQDSKKFLKIMFSYNNKELIINETVPNRFSPKSPDKAHLNLHINSLELGDSAVYFCASSFSGGYTFGSGTRLTVV.

This clonotype appeared many times. This chain links TRBV2 with TRBJ1-6; TRBD1 matches 8 bases. Germline trimming cut 7 bases from V and 4 bases from J; bases unmatched to any gene: 9. CDR3 size: 16 residues. Per the germline V gene, CDR1 is SNHLY and CDR2 is FYNNEI. The CDR3 DNA reads TGTGCCAGCAACGAGTGGGGACAGGTATATAATTCACCCCTCCACTTT. Translation: CASNEWGQVYNSPLHF.

V usage is TRBV29-1 and J usage is TRBJ2-7, with 7 bases aligning to TRBD2. Germline lookup yields CDR1 SQVTM and CDR2 ANQGSEA. The CDR3 is 13 residues long. Trimming took 6 bases from V and 0 from J; bases not matched to a gene: 5. The CDR3 here is CSVASGLSYEQYF. The CDR3 DNA sequence: TGCAGCGTCGCTAGCGGACTCTCCTACGAGCAGTACTTC.

In its sample, this clonotype was seen many times. This chain connects TRBV20-1 to TRBJ2-7; 7 nucleotides agree with TRBD1. From germline, CDR1 is DFQATT and CDR2 SNEGSKA (reference sequence). V was clipped by 6 bases and J by 0 bases; unmatched bases: 8. CDR3 length: 14 amino acids. CDR3 amino acids: CSARQGSFSYEQYF. The CDR3 bases are TGCAGTGCAAGACAGGGAAGCTTCTCCTACGAGCAGTACTTC.

This clonotype was counted many times. The rearrangement uses TRBV6-6 and TRBJ2-3; 10 bases are shared with TRBD2. The CDR3 is 17 residues long. V shed 0 bases, J shed 6 bases, and the junction held 9 bases outside the gene matches. Per germline, CDR1 MNHNY and CDR2 SVGAGI (reference sequence). The chain's CDR3 is CASSYSEASGGRDTQYF. The CDR3 DNA reads as TGTGCCAGCAGTTACTCGGAGGCTAGCGGGGGAAGGGATACGCAGTATTTT.

This clonotype showed up just a few times. V gene TRBV2 combines with J gene TRBJ2-7, with D maybe TRBD1 (6 bases). Germline lookup yields CDR1 SNHLY and CDR2 FYNNEI. Trimming removed 5 bases from V and 0 bases from J, with 11 bases in between. The CDR3 totals 14 residues. CDR3 amino acids: CASSSQGSSYEQYF. CDR3 sequence (DNA): TGTGCCAGCAGTTCCCAGGGGAGCTCCTACGAGCAGTACTTC.

The chain couples TRBV6-2 or TRBV6-3 to TRBJ1-6; D is uncertain. Trimming shortened V by 6 bases and J by 6 bases, and 9 bases separated the two germline ends. From germline, CDR1 is MNHEY and CDR2 SVGEGT. CDR3 length equals 13 residues. The CDR3 nucleotides are TGTGCCAGCAGGGAGACCGGTAATTCACCCCTCCACTTT. Its protein product is CASRETGNSPLHF.

This clonotype was recorded at least ten times. The gene calls are TRBV20-1 and TRBJ1-2; D possibly corresponds to TRBD1 (5 bases). CDR3 size: 15 residues. The germline V and J ends were trimmed by 6 bases and 0 bases, with 17 bases remaining between them. Germline CDR1 is DFQATT and CDR2 is SNEGSKA (reference sequence). The CDR3 bases are TGCAGTGCGCCCGGGACGGCGCTCACTAACTATGGCTACACCTTC. It is translated as CSAPGTALTNYGYTF.

The rearrangement links TRBV7-6 to TRBJ2-2; D may be TRBD1 (6 bases). Germline V lookup: CDR1 SGHVS, CDR2 FNYEAQ. The ends were cut back, 5 bases at V and 9 bases at J, with 10 bases in the middle. This CDR3 spans 12 amino acids. The CDR3 is CASSPRGRELFF. The DNA of the CDR3 is TGTGCCAGCAGCCCCAGGGGCCGGGAGCTGTTTTTT. Full variable domain (outside the CDR3, taken from reference TRBV7-6 and TRBJ2-2): GAGVSQSPRYKVTKRGQDVALRCDPISGHVSLYWYRQALGQGPEFLTYFNYEAQQDKSGLPNDRFSAERPEGSISTLTIQRTEQRDSAMYRCASSPRGRELFFGEGSRLTVL.

This clonotype came up a few times. V gene TRBV3-1 combines with J gene TRBJ2-7, with D maybe TRBD2 (7 bases). CDR1 is LGHDT, CDR2 YNNKEL, per germline (reference sequence). The CDR3 totals 14 residues. The V end was cut by 1 base, the J end by 5 bases, with 12 bases between. CDR3 bases: TGTGCCAGCAGCCAAGTCGGCGGGGGCCACGAGCAGTACTTC. This gives the protein CASSQVGGGHEQYF.

This clonotype was seen more than once but under ten times. V usage is TRBV10-3 and J usage is TRBJ2-2; 7 bases are shared with TRBD1. This CDR3 is built from 13 residues. Unmatched junction bases numbered 6, after V lost 7 bases and J lost 7 bases. CDR1 ENHRY and CDR2 SYGVKD come from the germline V gene. CDR3 nucleotide sequence: TGTGCCATCACCCCACAGGGGAGCGGGGAGCTGTTTTTT. Translated: CAITPQGSGELFF.

V is TRBV7-9 and J is TRBJ2-7; perhaps D is TRBD1 or TRBD2 (5 bases each). Trimming removed 1 base at V and 2 bases at J, with 18 bases between. The CDR3 extends over 17 amino acids. CDR1 is SEHNR, CDR2 FQNEAQ, per germline (reference sequence). This chain's CDR3 is CASSLEASGRTTYEQYF. The CDR3 DNA reads as TGTGCCAGCAGCTTAGAGGCCTCGGGACGAACCACCTACGAGCAGTACTTC.

This clonotype was picked up many times. The chain links TRBV18 to TRBJ1-6, with 8 positions matching TRBD1. Germline V gene data show CDR1 as KGHSH and CDR2 as LQKENI. With 6 bases clipped from V and 8 bases from J, the junction kept 9 bases outside the gene matches. This CDR3 region has 15 residues. The CDR3, as DNA: TGTGCCAGCTCCCGACAGGGGAAGGAGGATTCACCCCTCCACTTT. Translation: CASSRQGKEDSPLHF.